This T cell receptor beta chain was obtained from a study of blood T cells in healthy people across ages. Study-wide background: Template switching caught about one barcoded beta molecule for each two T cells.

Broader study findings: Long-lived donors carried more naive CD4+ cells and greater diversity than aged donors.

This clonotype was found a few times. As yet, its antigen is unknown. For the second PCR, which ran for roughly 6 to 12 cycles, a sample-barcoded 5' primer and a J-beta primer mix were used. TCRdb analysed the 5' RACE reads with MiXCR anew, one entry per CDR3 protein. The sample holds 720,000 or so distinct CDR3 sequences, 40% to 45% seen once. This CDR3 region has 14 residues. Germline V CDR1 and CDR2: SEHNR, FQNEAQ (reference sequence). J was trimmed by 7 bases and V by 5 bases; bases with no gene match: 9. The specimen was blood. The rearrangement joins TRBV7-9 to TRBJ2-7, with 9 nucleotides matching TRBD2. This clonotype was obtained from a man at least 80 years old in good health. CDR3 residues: CASSLSGSGNEQYF. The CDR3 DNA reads TGTGCCAGCAGCCTTAGCGGGAGCGGTAATGAGCAGTACTTC.